This section outlines one T cell receptor beta chain sequence together with its context. This specimen comes from a study of CD8 T cells in Susac syndrome. The RNA, roughly 0.45 to 1 ug, was put through reverse transcription using random hexamers. Across 54 Vbeta and 13 Jbeta, immunoSEQ multiplex PCR amplified TCR beta CDR3. TCRdb ran MiXCR on the immunoSEQ multiplex PCR reads and lists one entry per CDR3 protein. The table shows around 180,000 distinct CDR3 sequences, with approximately 93% occurring only once. V shed 5 bases and J 10 bases; nucleotides not matched to a gene: 7. The CDR3 has 14 amino acids. The V gene's germline CDR1 is MNHEY and CDR2 SMNVEV (reference sequence). Control patients had untreated stable or active relapsing-remitting multiple sclerosis by revised McDonald criteria. The TEMRA cells underwent FACS enrichment, while the CD8+ and CD4+ T cells underwent negative isolation.

J is TRBJ1-6 and V is TRBV27; 8 bases map to TRBD1. The receptor's source is a human donor with multiple sclerosis. Material: CD4+ T cells from PBMCs. In DNA form, the CDR3 reads TGTGCCAGCAGTGTCCGGGACAGGCGATCACCCCTCCACTTT. It yields the protein CASSVRDRRSPLHF.